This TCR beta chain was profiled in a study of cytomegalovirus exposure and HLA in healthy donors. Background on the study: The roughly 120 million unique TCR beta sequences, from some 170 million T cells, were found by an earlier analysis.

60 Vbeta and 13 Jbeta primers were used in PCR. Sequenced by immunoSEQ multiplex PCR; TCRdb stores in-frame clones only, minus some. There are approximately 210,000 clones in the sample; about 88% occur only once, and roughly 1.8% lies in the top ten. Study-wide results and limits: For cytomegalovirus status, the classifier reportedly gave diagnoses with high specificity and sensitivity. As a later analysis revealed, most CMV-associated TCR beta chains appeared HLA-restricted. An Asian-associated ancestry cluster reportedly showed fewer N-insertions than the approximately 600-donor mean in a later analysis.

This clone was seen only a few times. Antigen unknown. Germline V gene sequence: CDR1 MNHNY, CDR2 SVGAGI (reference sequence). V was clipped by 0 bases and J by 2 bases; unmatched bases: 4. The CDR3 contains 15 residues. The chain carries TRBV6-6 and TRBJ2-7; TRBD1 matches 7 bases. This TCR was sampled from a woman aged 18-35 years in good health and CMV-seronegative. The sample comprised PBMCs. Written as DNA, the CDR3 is TGTGCCAGCAGTTACTCTGGGACAGAAACCTACGAGCAGTACTTC. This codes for CASSYSGTETYEQYF.